The rows below give T cell receptor beta chains drawn from one sample of a study of a mutant IDH1 vaccine in newly diagnosed glioma. The assay was immunoSEQ multiplex PCR, and TCRdb's table has in-frame clones only and misses some. This repertoire shows fewer than 45,000 clones, around 80% found once; its top ten account for roughly 9%. This material consisted of PBMCs, taken from a glioma patient treated with radiotherapy, temozolomide or both. These receptors were collected from a man in his forties or fifties with glioma. Some clones in this sample may be carry-over from other donors' samples. Both conserved end residues are part of each CDR3. The order of the fields is V gene, J gene, clone size, D gene, CDR3 protein, CDR3 DNA. D genes are given only for firm matches. Some rows mark clone size as missing; the rest say once, few, many or name a class of expanded clone.

V: TRBV4-1
J: TRBJ2-5
size: -
D: -
CDR3: CASSPPGETQYF
DNA: TGCGCCAGCAGCCCCCCCGGAGAGACCCAGTACTTC

V: TRBV7-8
J: TRBJ1-5
size: -
D: -
CDR3: CASSFPTANQPQHF
DNA: TGTGCCAGCAGCTTCCCGACAGCTAATCAGCCCCAGCATTTT

V: TRBV5-4
J: TRBJ2-4
size: once
D: TRBD2
CDR3: CASSRTVGGMDIQYF
DNA: TGTGCCAGCAGCCGGACGGTGGGGGGGATGGACATTCAGTACTTC

V: TRBV18
J: TRBJ1-6
size: -
D: TRBD1
CDR3: CASSPDRAGSNSPLHF
DNA: TGTGCCAGCTCACCCGACAGGGCAGGATCGAATTCACCCCTCCACTTT

V: TRBV30
J: TRBJ2-1
size: -
D: -
CDR3: CARGWGNNEQFF
DNA: TGTGCCAGGGGGTGGGGTAACAATGAGCAGTTCTTC

V: TRBV29-1
J: TRBJ1-4
size: -
D: -
CDR3: CSVEVNPDDGEKLFF
DNA: TGCAGCGTTGAAGTGAACCCGGACGACGGCGAAAAACTGTTTTTT

V: TRBV6-4
J: TRBJ2-1
size: -
D: TRBD2
CDR3: CASSEGTSGGQFF
DNA: TGTGCCAGCAGTGAGGGGACTAGCGGGGGGCAGTTCTTC

V: TRBV2
J: TRBJ1-2
size: few
D: TRBD1
CDR3: CANPGQGRDGYTF
DNA: TGTGCCAATCCGGGACAGGGTAGGGATGGCTACACCTTC

V: TRBV10-3
J: TRBJ1-1
size: -
D: -
CDR3: CAISEGVSDTEAFF
DNA: TGTGCCATCAGTGAGGGGGTCTCAGACACTGAAGCTTTCTTT

V: TRBV18
J: TRBJ2-3
size: -
D: TRBD2
CDR3: CASSPGGTGTDTQYF
DNA: TGTGCCAGCTCACCGGGGGGGACGGGCACAGATACGCAGTATTTT

V: TRBV7-9
J: TRBJ2-5
size: -
D: -
CDR3: CASSLGAQGGETQYF
DNA: TGTGCCAGCAGCTTAGGTGCGCAGGGAGGAGAGACCCAGTACTTC

V: TRBV29-1
J: TRBJ2-1
size: -
D: -
CDR3: CSALVLAENEQFF
DNA: TGCAGCGCGTTGGTCCTAGCTGAGAATGAGCAGTTCTTC

V: TRBV30
J: TRBJ1-1
size: -
D: -
CDR3: CARSEGRVTEAFF
DNA: TGTGCCCGCTCCGAGGGGCGAGTCACTGAAGCTTTCTTT

V: TRBV10-3
J: TRBJ2-7
size: -
D: -
CDR3: CAISESIGRTSNEQYF
DNA: TGTGCCATCAGTGAGTCTATTGGCAGGACAAGCAACGAGCAGTACTTC

V: TRBV6-4
J: TRBJ1-1
size: -
D: -
CDR3: CASSDGRVALNMNTEAFF
DNA: TGTGCCAGCAGTGACGGGAGAGTGGCGTTGAACATGAACACTGAAGCTTTCTTT

V: TRBV7-9
J: TRBJ1-2
size: -
D: TRBD1
CDR3: CASSSWDSNYGYTF
DNA: TGTGCCAGCAGCTCGTGGGACAGTAACTATGGCTACACCTTC

V: TRBV6-4
J: TRBJ1-1
size: few
D: -
CDR3: CASNYGAMNTEAFF
DNA: TGTGCCAGCAATTATGGGGCGATGAACACTGAAGCTTTCTTT

V: TRBV27
J: TRBJ2-1
size: -
D: -
CDR3: CASSTSRTKQFF
DNA: TGTGCCAGCAGTACGTCCCGGACTAAGCAGTTCTTC

V: TRBV7-9
J: TRBJ1-2
size: -
D: -
CDR3: CASSLSTGLGYTF
DNA: TGTGCCAGCAGCTTATCAACGGGATTAGGCTACACCTTC

V: TRBV6-6
J: TRBJ2-2
size: -
D: TRBD2
CDR3: CASSAGTSVTGELFF
DNA: TGTGCCAGCAGCGCCGGGACTAGCGTTACCGGGGAGCTGTTTTTT

V: TRBV7-9
J: TRBJ1-2
size: -
D: -
CDR3: CASTSGGIYGYTF
DNA: TGTGCCAGCACCTCCGGCGGGATCTATGGCTACACCTTC

V: TRBV19
J: TRBJ1-1
size: few
D: TRBD1
CDR3: CASSTQTGLNTEAFF
DNA: TGTGCCAGTAGTACACAGACAGGGTTGAACACTGAAGCTTTCTTT

V: TRBV2
J: TRBJ2-2
size: -
D: TRBD2
CDR3: CASSKIAGSTGELFF
DNA: TGTGCCAGCAGTAAGATAGCGGGCAGCACCGGGGAGCTGTTTTTT

V: TRBV5-6
J: TRBJ2-7
size: -
D: -
CDR3: CASSLDRSPEQYF
DNA: TGTGCCAGCAGCCTAGACAGGTCCCCCGAGCAGTACTTC

V: TRBV11-2
J: TRBJ1-1
size: -
D: -
CDR3: CASSLVSPDEAFF
DNA: TGTGCCAGCAGCTTAGTCTCCCCGGACGAAGCTTTCTTT

V: TRBV9
J: TRBJ1-6
size: -
D: -
CDR3: CASSVGAGSNPPLHF
DNA: TGTGCCAGCAGCGTAGGGGCAGGATCGAACCCACCCCTCCACTTT

V: TRBV6-1
J: TRBJ2-4
size: once
D: -
CDR3: CASGGQGVAKNIQYF
DNA: TGTGCCAGTGGGGGGCAGGGTGTAGCCAAAAACATTCAGTACTTC

V: TRBV11-2
J: TRBJ1-1
size: -
D: -
CDR3: CASSLTTEAFF
DNA: TGTGCCAGCAGCTTAACCACTGAAGCTTTCTTT

V: TRBV4-2
J: TRBJ1-4
size: -
D: -
CDR3: CASSQSPGVEKLFF
DNA: TGTGCCAGCAGCCAATCCCCGGGGGTTGAAAAACTGTTTTTT

V: TRBV11-2
J: TRBJ1-1
size: few
D: TRBD1
CDR3: CASSLARGTGVEAFF
DNA: TGTGCCAGCAGCTTAGCACGGGGTACAGGGGTAGAAGCTTTCTTT

V: TRBV7-9
J: TRBJ2-3
size: few
D: -
CDR3: CASSPLGRGTDTQYF
DNA: TGTGCCAGCAGCCCCCTCGGCAGGGGTACAGATACGCAGTATTTT

V: TRBV30
J: TRBJ1-4
size: -
D: -
CDR3: CAWAGGNEKLFF
DNA: TGTGCCTGGGCTGGGGGGAATGAAAAACTGTTTTTT

V: TRBV29-1
J: TRBJ2-5
size: -
D: -
CDR3: CSVATEETQYF
DNA: TGCAGCGTTGCGACAGAAGAGACCCAGTACTTC

V: TRBV6-5
J: TRBJ2-7
size: -
D: TRBD2
CDR3: CASSLAGETYEQYF
DNA: TGTGCCAGCAGTCTAGCGGGGGAGACCTACGAGCAGTACTTC

V: TRBV7-6
J: TRBJ2-1
size: -
D: -
CDR3: CASSLAARSSYNEQFF
DNA: TGTGCCAGCAGCTTAGCGGCCCGAAGCTCCTACAATGAGCAGTTCTTC

V: TRBV5-1
J: TRBJ1-5
size: -
D: -
CDR3: CASSLGVVSNQPQHF
DNA: TGCGCCAGCAGCTTGGGGGTAGTTAGCAATCAGCCCCAGCATTTT

V: TRBV7-9
J: TRBJ2-5
size: -
D: TRBD2
CDR3: CASSFGLEETQYF
DNA: TGTGCCAGCAGCTTCGGACTAGAAGAGACCCAGTACTTC

V: TRBV6-6
J: TRBJ1-5
size: -
D: -
CDR3: CASSPRSGATQPQHF
DNA: TGTGCCAGCAGTCCCCGATCAGGGGCCACTCAGCCCCAGCATTTT

V: TRBV4-1
J: TRBJ2-7
size: medium-sized
D: -
CDR3: CASSPRVGPYEQYF
DNA: TGCGCCAGCAGCCCTCGGGTGGGCCCCTACGAGCAGTACTTC

V: TRBV6-6
J: TRBJ2-7
size: -
D: TRBD2
CDR3: CASSPPRAGATYEQYF
DNA: TGTGCCAGCAGCCCTCCTCGAGCGGGGGCAACTTACGAGCAGTACTTC

V: TRBV4-1
J: TRBJ1-5
size: -
D: -
CDR3: CASSQEAARNQPQHF
DNA: TGCGCCAGCAGCCAAGAAGCAGCCCGCAATCAGCCCCAGCATTTT

V: TRBV5-1
J: TRBJ2-3
size: -
D: TRBD1
CDR3: CASSLEQGADTQYF
DNA: TGCGCCAGCAGCTTGGAGCAGGGGGCAGATACGCAGTATTTT

V: TRBV10-3
J: TRBJ1-4
size: -
D: TRBD1
CDR3: CAISEPGTGNEKLFF
DNA: TGTGCCATCAGTGAGCCCGGGACAGGGAATGAAAAACTGTTTTTT

V: TRBV5-5
J: TRBJ1-1
size: few
D: -
CDR3: CASSVQGDTEAFF
DNA: TGTGCCAGCAGCGTACAGGGAGATACTGAAGCTTTCTTT

V: TRBV5-6
J: TRBJ2-5
size: -
D: TRBD2
CDR3: CASSGTSGGDQETQYF
DNA: TGTGCCAGCAGCGGGACTAGCGGGGGGGACCAAGAGACCCAGTACTTC

V: TRBV5-4
J: TRBJ2-7
size: -
D: -
CDR3: CASSLRMMGEQYF
DNA: TGTGCCAGCAGCTTAAGGATGATGGGGGAGCAGTACTTC

V: TRBV2
J: TRBJ1-6
size: few
D: -
CDR3: CASSEQGPNSPLHF
DNA: TGTGCCAGCAGTGAACAGGGGCCCAATTCACCCCTCCACTTT

V: TRBV5-6
J: TRBJ2-7
size: -
D: TRBD2
CDR3: CASSLSGTHFLYF
DNA: TGTGCCAGCAGCTTGAGCGGGACCCATTTTCTGTACTTC

V: TRBV30
J: TRBJ2-1
size: -
D: TRBD1
CDR3: CAWSDYRDRGPHEQFF
DNA: TGTGCCTGGAGTGACTACCGGGACAGGGGGCCCCATGAGCAGTTCTTC

V: TRBV4-2
J: TRBJ2-1
size: -
D: TRBD2
CDR3: CASSQSGGAYNEQFF
DNA: TGTGCCAGCAGCCAGAGCGGGGGGGCCTACAATGAGCAGTTCTTC

V: TRBV6-1
J: TRBJ1-2
size: -
D: -
CDR3: CASNPYGVKDGYTF
DNA: TGTGCCAGCAATCCGTACGGGGTTAAAGATGGCTACACCTTC

V: TRBV29-1
J: TRBJ2-7
size: once
D: -
CDR3: CSVEDSLGGDVYEQYF
DNA: TGCAGCGTTGAAGACTCCCTCGGGGGCGATGTCTACGAGCAGTACTTC

V: TRBV2
J: TRBJ1-1
size: -
D: -
CDR3: CATQAVYTEAFF
DNA: TGTGCCACTCAGGCCGTCTACACTGAAGCTTTCTTT

V: TRBV6-6
J: TRBJ2-1
size: -
D: TRBD2
CDR3: CASSLAGISYNEQFF
DNA: TGTGCCAGCAGTTTAGCGGGGATCTCCTACAATGAGCAGTTCTTC

V: TRBV30
J: TRBJ2-5
size: few
D: -
CDR3: CAWSVKGVEETQYF
DNA: TGTGCCTGGAGTGTTAAGGGGGTAGAAGAGACCCAGTACTTC